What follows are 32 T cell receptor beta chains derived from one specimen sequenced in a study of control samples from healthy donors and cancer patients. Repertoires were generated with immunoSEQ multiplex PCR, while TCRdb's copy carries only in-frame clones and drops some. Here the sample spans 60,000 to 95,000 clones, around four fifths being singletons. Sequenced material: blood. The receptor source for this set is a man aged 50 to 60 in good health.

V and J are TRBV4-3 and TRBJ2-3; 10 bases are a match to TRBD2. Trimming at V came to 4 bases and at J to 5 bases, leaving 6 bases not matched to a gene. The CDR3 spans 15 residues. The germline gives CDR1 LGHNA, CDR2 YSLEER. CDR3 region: CASSPLAGVGDTQYF. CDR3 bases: TGCGCCAGCAGCCCCCTAGCGGGAGTTGGAGATACGCAGTATTTT.

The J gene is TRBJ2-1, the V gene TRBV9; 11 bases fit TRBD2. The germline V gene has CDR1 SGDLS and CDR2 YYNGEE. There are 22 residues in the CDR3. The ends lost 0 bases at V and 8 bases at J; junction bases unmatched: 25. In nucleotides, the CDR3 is TGTGCCAGCAGCGTAGTTAGTGGGACCGGGACTAGCGGAGGCCCTAGTGTAGATGAGCAGTTCTTC. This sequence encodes CASSVVSGTGTSGGPSVDEQFF.

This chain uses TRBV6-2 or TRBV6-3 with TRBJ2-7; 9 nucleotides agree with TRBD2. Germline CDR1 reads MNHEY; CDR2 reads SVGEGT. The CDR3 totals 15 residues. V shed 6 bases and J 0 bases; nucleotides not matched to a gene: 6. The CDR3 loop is CASRPSGTLSYEQYF. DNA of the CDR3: TGTGCCAGCAGACCTAGCGGGACCCTCTCCTACGAGCAGTACTTC.

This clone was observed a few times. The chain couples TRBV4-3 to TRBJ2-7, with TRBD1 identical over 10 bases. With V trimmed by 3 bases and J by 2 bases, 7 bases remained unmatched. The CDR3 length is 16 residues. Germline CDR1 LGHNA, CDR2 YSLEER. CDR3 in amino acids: CASSHSGTGETYEQYF. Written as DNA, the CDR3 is TGCGCCAGCAGCCACAGTGGGACAGGGGAGACCTACGAGCAGTACTTC.

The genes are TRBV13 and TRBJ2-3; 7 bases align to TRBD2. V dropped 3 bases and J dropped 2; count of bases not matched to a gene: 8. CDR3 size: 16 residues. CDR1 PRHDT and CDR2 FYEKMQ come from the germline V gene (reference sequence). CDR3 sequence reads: CASSFGAGLDTDTQYF. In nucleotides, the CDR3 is TGTGCCAGCAGCTTCGGGGCAGGACTAGACACAGATACGCAGTATTTT.

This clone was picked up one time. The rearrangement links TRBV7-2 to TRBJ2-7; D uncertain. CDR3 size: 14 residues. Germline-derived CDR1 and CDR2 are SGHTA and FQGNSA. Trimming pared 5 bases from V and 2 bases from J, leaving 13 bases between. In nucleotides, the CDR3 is TGTGCCAGCAGCCCCGGTTCTGGGGCCTACGAGCAGTACTTC. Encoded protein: CASSPGSGAYEQYF.

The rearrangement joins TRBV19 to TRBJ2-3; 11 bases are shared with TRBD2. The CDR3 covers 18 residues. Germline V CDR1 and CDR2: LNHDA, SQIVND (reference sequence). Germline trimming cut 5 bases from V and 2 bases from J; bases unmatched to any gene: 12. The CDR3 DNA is TGTGCCAGTAGTTCTCCCCCCGGGACTAGCGGCCTCACAGATACGCAGTATTTT. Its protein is CASSSPPGTSGLTDTQYF.

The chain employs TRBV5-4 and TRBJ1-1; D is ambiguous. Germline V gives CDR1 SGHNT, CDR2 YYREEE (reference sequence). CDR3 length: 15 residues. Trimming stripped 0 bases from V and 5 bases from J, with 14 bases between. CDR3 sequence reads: CASSLEGSGRTEAFF. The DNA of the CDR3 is TGTGCCAGCAGCTTGGAGGGTTCCGGGAGGACTGAAGCTTTCTTT.

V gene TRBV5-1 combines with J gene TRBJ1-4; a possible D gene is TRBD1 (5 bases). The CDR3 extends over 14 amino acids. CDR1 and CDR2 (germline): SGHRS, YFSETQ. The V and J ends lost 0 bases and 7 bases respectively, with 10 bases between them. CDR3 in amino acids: CASSLEPRGEKLFF. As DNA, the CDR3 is TGCGCCAGCAGCTTGGAACCTAGGGGTGAAAAACTGTTTTTT.

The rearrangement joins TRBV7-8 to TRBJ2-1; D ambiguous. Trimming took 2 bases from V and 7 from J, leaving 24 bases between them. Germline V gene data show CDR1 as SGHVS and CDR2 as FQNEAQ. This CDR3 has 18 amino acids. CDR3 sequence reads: CASSLKPLPVRVWNEQFF. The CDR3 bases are TGTGCCAGCAGCTTAAAGCCCCTCCCAGTTAGGGTTTGGAATGAGCAGTTCTTC.

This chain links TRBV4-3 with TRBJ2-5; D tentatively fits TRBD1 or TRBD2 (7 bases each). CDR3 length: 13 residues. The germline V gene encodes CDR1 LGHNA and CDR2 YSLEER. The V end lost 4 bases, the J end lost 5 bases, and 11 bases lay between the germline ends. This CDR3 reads CASSLQGGETQYF. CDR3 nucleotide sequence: TGCGCCAGCAGCCTTCAGGGGGGGGAGACCCAGTACTTC.

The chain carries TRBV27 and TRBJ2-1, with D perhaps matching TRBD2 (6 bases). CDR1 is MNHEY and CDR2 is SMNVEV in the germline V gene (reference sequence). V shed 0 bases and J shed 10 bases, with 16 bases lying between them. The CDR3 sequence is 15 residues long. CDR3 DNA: TGTGCCAGCAGTTTATCTAGCGGTTTAATTGAGGAGCAGTTCTTC. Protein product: CASSLSSGLIEEQFF.

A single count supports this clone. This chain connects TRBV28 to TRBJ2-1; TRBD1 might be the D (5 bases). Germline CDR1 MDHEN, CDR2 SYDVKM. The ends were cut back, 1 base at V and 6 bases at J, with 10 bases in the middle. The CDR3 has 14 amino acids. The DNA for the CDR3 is TGTGCCAGCAGTTTATCCAGGGTTCGCAATGAGCAGTTCTTC. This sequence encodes CASSLSRVRNEQFF. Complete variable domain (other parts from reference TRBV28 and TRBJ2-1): DVKVTQSSRYLVKRTGEKVFLECVQDMDHENMFWYRQDPGLGLRLIYFSYDVKMKEKGDIPEGYSVSREKKERFSLILESASTNQTSMYLCASSLSRVRNEQFFGPGTRLTVL.

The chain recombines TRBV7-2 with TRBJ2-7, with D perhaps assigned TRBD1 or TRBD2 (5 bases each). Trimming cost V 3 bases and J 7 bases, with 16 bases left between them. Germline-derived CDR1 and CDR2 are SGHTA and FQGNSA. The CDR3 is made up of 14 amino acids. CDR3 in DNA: TGTGCCAGCAGCTTGGAGCTGGGACCTAGAGAGCAGTACTTC. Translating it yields CASSLELGPREQYF.

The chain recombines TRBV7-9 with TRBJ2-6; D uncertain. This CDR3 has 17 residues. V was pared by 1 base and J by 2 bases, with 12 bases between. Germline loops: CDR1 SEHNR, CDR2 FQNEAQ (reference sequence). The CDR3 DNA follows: TGTGCCAGCAGCTTAGGACGAAGGGTCGCTGGGGCCAACGTCCTGACTTTC. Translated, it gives CASSLGRRVAGANVLTF.

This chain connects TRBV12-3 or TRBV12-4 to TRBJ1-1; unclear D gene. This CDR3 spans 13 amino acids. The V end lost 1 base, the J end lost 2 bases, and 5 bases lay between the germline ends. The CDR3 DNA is TGTGCCAGCAGTTTAGAGATCAACACTGAAGCTTTCTTT. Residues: CASSLEINTEAFF.

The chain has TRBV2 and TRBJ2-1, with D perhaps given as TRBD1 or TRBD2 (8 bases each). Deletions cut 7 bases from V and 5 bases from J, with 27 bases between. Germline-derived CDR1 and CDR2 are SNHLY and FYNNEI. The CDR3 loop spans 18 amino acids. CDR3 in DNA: TGTGCCAGCATGCCGGACAGGGCTAGTCTAGCGGGTGACAATGAGCAGTTCTTC. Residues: CASMPDRASLAGDNEQFF.

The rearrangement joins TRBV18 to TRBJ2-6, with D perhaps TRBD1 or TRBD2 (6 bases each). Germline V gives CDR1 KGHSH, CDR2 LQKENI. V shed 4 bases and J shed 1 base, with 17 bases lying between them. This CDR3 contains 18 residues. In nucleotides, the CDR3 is TGTGCCAGCTCACTCCGAGCCGGGGGCTCTTCTGGGGCCAACGTCCTGACTTTC. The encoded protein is CASSLRAGGSSGANVLTF.

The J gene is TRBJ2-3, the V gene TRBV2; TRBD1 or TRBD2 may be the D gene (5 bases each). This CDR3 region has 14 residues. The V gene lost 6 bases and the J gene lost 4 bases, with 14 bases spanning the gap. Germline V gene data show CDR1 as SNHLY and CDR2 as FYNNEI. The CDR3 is CASRRGQGSDTQYF. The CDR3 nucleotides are TGTGCCAGCAGGAGGGGTCAGGGCTCAGATACGCAGTATTTT.

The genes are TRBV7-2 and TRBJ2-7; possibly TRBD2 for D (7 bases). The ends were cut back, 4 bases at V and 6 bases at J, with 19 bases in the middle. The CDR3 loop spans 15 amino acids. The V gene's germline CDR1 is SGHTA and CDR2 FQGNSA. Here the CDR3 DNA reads TGTGCCAGCAGCTCAAGAGGGGGGGGACTTTCCGAGCAGTACTTC. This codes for CASSSRGGGLSEQYF.

This chain's CDR3 is CASSLGGGEEQFF. CDR3 DNA sequence: TGTGCCAGCAGCTTAGGGGGCGGCGAGGAGCAGTTCTTC. This chain uses TRBV7-2 with TRBJ2-1; D possibly corresponds to TRBD1 (5 bases). The V gene lost 1 base and the J gene lost 10 bases, with 11 bases spanning the gap. Germline-derived CDR1 and CDR2 are SGHTA and FQGNSA. The CDR3 consists of 13 residues.

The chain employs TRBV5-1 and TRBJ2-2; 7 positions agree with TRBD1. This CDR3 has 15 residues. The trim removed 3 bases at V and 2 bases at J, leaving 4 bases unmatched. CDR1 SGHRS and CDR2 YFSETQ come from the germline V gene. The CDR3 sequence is CASSSTGQNTGELFF. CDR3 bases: TGCGCCAGCAGCTCGACAGGGCAAAACACCGGGGAGCTGTTTTTT.

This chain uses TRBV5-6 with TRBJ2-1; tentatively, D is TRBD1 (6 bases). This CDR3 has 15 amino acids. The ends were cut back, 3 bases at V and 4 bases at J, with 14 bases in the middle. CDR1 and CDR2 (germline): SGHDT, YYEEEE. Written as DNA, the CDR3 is TGTGCCAGCAGCTCCACAGGGTCGGGTTACAATGAGCAGTTCTTC. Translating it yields CASSSTGSGYNEQFF.

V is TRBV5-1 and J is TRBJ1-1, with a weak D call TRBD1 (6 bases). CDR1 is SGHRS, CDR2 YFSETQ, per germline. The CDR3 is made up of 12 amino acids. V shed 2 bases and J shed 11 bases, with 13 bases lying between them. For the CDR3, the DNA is TGCGCCAGCAGCTTAACAGGGCAGGCGGCTTTCTTT. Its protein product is CASSLTGQAAFF.

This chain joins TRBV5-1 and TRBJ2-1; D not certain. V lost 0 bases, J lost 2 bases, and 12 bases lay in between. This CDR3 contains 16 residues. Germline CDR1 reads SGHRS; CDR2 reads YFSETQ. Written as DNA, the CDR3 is TGCGCCAGCAGCTTGGCTGGGGTAGGCCCCTACAATGAGCAGTTCTTC. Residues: CASSLAGVGPYNEQFF.

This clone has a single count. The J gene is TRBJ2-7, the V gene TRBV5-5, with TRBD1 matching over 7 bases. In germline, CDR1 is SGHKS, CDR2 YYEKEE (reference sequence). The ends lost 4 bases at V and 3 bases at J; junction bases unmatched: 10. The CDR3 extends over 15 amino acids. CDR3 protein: CASSDRQGPSYEQYF. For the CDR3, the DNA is TGTGCCAGCAGCGATCGACAGGGACCAAGCTACGAGCAGTACTTC. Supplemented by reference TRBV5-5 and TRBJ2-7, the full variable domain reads DAGVTQSPTHLIKTRGQQVTLRCSPISGHKSVSWYQQVLGQGPQFIFQYYEKEERGRGNFPDRFSARQFPNYSSELNVNALLLGDSALYLCASSDRQGPSYEQYFGPGTRLTVT.

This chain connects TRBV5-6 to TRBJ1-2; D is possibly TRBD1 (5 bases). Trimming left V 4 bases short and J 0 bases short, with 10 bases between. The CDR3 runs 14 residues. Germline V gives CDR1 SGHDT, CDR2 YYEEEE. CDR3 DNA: TGTGCCAGCAGCGGGGGAGGGCCTAACTATGGCTACACCTTC. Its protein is CASSGGGPNYGYTF.

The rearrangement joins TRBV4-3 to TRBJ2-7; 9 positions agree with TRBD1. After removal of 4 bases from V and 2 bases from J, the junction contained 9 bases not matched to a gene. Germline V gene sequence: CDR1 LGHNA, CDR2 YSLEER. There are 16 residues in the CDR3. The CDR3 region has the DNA TGCGCCAGCAGCCTGACCCAGACAGGGGGGGCCTACGAGCAGTACTTC. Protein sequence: CASSLTQTGGAYEQYF.

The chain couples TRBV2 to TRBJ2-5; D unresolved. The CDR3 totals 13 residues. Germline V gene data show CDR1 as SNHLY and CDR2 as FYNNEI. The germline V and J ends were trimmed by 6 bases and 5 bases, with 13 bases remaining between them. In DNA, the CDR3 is TGTGCCAGCAGAGGAAGGGTGTGGGAGACCCAGTACTTC. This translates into CASRGRVWETQYF.

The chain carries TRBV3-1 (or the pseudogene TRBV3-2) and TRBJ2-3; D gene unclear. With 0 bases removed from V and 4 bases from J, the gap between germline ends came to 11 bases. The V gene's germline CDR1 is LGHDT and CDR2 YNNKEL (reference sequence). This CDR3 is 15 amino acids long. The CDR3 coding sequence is TGTGCCAGCAGCCAAGAGGGGTCAAGCCCAGATACGCAGTATTTT. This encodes CASSQEGSSPDTQYF.

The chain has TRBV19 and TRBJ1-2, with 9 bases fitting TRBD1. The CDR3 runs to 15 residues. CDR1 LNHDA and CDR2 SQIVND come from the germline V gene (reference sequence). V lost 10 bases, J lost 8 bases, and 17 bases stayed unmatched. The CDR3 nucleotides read TGTGCCACCAACAAGAATCCGGGACAGGGACTCGGCTACACCTTC. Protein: CATNKNPGQGLGYTF. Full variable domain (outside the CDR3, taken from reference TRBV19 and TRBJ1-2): DGGITQSPKYLFRKEGQNVTLSCEQNLNHDAMYWYRQDPGQGLRLIYYSQIVNDFQKGDIAEGYSVSREKKESFPLTVTSAQKNPTAFYLCATNKNPGQGLGYTFGSGTRLTVV.

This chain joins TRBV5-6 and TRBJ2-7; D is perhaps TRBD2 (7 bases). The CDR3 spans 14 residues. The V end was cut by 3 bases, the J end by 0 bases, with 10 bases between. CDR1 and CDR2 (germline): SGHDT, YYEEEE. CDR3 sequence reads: CASSWGGSSYEQYF. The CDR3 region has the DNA TGTGCCAGCAGCTGGGGGGGCAGCTCCTACGAGCAGTACTTC.